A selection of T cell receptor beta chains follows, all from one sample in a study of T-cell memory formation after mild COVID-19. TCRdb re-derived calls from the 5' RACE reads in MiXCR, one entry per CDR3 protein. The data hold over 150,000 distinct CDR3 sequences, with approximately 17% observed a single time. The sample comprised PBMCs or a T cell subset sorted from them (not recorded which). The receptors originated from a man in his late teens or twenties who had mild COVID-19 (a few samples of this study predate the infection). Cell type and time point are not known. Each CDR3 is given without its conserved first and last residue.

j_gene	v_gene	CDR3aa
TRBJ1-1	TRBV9	ASSAKQGGDTEAF
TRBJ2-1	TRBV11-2	ASSSGTSGGRGEQF
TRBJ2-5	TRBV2	ASLERGFQETQY
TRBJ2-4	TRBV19	ASSIGTARHIQY
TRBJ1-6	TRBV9	ASNQNNSPLH
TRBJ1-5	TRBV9	ASSVTGGGSNQPQH
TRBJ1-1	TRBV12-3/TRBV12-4	ASSPQVNTEAF
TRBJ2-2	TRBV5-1	ASSLLGVNTGELF
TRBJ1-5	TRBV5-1	ASSLGGLGVDGNQPQH
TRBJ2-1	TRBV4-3	ASSQGGWGEQF
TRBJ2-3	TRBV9	ASSVTGQGATDTQY
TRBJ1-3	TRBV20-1	SARDPRGSGNTIY
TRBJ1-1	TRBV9	ASSVGTALYREAF
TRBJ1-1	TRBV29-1	SGSLGDTEAF
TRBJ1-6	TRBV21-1	ASSKVRGDSPLH
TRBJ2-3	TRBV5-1	ASSPGLESTDTQY
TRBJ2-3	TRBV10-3	AITSGSSTDTQY
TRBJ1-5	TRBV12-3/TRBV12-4	ASSRDVNNQPQH
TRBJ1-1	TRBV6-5	ATGGERHTEAF
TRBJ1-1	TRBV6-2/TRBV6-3	ASNYPGWTEAF
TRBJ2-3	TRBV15	ATSRRGRGTDTQY
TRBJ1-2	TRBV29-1	SVEAPGRDYGYT
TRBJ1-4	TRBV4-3	ASSQAPQGTNEKLF
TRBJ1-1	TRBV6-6	ASSSTGPTEAF
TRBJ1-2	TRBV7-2	ASSLGHVRGYT
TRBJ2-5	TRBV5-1	ASSSGHGQETQY
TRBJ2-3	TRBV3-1	ASSQDLRGSTDTQY
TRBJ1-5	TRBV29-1	SVADYSNQPQH
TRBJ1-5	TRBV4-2	ASSHRDSNQPQH
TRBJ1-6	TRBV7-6	ASSLAPGSPLH
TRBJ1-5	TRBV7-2	ASSFGSRTGTSQPQH
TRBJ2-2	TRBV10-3	AISGGLAGHTGELF
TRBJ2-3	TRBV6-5	ASRPMGGDTQY
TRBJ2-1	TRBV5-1	ASSSTGLAGPSSYNEQF
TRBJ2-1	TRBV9	ASSAASGGMYEQF
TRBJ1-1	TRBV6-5	ASSFLVQGGAAF
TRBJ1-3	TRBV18	ASSPTGGATSGNTIY
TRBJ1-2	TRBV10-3	ATAEYYGYT
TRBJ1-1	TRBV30	AHHRFFDTEAF
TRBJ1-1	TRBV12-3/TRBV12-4	ASSLGIEAF